This T cell receptor beta chain was recorded in a study of T cell repertoires in cytomegalovirus infection (dated by TCRdb to about 2019). A note on the overall study: The peptide stimulations were aimed at well-studied HLA-B-restricted epitopes as well as recently identified HLA-C-restricted CMV epitopes, whose presentation resists viral immunomodulation. The HLA type of each donor mattered for the analysis, because public TCR beta signatures pointed to carriage of CMV infection along with the matching HLA type. Results the study describes overall, beyond this receptor: Cumulative frequency of public TCR beta family members discriminated carriers of CMV infection plus the relevant HLA type in this cohort and an independent 352-donor cohort. The ex vivo response was dominated by HLA-C-restricted CMV-specific TCR beta clonotypes, which also provided the single most frequent clonotype in two of eight donors.

The treatment or condition label on this specimen signifies: in vitro stimulation with specific CMV peptide epitopes to enrich CMV-specific T cells. CDR1 and CDR2 (SGHDT, YYEEEE) derive from the germline V gene. The junction carries 18 bases between V and J, which are trimmed by 3 bases and 0 bases respectively. From the cysteine through the phenylalanine, the CDR3 covers 17 amino acids. CDR3 DNA is the only sequence kept; it has 51 bases, read in frame from the first base. The listed sequencing device is Illumina HiSeq 1500. TCRdb redid the processing of the public reads, applying fastp at Q25 and MiXCR, and retained in-frame beta chains. Every CDR3 protein is listed once, alongside the most common genes and DNA of its rows. The sample records about 830,000 distinct CDR3 sequences, about 31% of which are singletons. Around 12% of the sample is in the top ten clones. This clonotype has a handful of counts. What this receptor recognizes is not known. No much larger clone exists at a distance of one base, and base qualities are not known.

In this chain, TRBV5-6 is recombined with TRBJ1-1; the D gene remains uncertain. This specimen consisted of cultured CD8+ T cells from PBMCs, obtained from culture after CMV antigen stimulation. The sequence was obtained from a human donor in good health (CMV status not recorded). Some clones in this sample may be carry-over from other donors' samples. CDR3 sequence: CASSSPKVLGLNTEAFF. The DNA sequence is TGTGCCAGCAGCTCACCCAAGGTCCTCGGACTGAACACTGAAGCTTTCTTT.